This TCR beta chain was captured in a study of blood T cell repertoires in COVID-19. This CDR3 region has 14 residues. V was clipped by 8 bases and J by 0 bases, with 10 bases between them. The germline CDR1 and CDR2 sequences are SGHDN and FVKESK. As processed by the authors: Researchers report that nucleated cell counts were estimated from reference gene primer amplification. This table comes from immunoSEQ multiplex PCR, and its TCRdb copy is limited to in-frame clones, with some not included. The DNA gave D and trimming, while V, J and clone size come from that table. The table records some 200,000 clones, about nine tenths of them present only once.

Sample: peripheral blood. This rearrangement joins TRBV14 to TRBJ2-2, with a possible D match to TRBD2 (5 bases). The sequence was obtained from a man older than 75 with acute or convalescent COVID-19. In DNA form, the CDR3 reads TGTGCCAGCGGGCACGGGACGAACACCGGGGAGCTGTTTTTT. Residues: CASGHGTNTGELFF.